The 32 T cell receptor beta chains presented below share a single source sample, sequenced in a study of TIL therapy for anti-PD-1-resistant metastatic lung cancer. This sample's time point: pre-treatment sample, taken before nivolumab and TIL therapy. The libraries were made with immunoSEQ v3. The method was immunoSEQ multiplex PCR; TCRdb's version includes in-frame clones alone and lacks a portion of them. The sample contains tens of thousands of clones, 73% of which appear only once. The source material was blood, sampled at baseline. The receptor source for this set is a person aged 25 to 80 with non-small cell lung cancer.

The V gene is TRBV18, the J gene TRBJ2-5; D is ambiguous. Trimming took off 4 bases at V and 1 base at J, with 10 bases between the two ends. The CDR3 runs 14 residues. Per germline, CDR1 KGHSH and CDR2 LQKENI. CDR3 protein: CASSQGMGQETQYF. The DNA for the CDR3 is TGTGCCAGCTCACAGGGAATGGGCCAAGAGACCCAGTACTTC.

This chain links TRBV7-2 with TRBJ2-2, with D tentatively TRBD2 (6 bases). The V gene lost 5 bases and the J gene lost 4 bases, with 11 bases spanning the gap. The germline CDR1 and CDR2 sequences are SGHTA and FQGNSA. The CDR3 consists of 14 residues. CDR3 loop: CASSLKRVTGELFF. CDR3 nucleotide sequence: TGTGCCAGCAGCCTCAAGCGGGTCACCGGGGAGCTGTTTTTT.

Here the CDR3 DNA reads TGTGCCAGTAGTATAACGTACAGGGGGCGGGGTGTTGAAGCTTTCTTT. It is translated as CASSITYRGRGVEAFF. This chain joins TRBV19 and TRBJ1-1, with 9 bases aligning to TRBD1. Trimming took 2 bases from V and 7 from J; bases not matched to a gene: 11. The CDR3 consists of 16 residues. Germline assignment: CDR1 LNHDA and CDR2 SQIVND (reference sequence).

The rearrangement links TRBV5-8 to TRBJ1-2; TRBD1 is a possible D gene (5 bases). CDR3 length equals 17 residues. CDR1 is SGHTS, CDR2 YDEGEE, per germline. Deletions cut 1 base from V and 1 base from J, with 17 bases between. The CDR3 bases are TGTGCCAGCAGCTTGTTTCTTGGCGACAGCCATAACTATGGCTACACCTTC. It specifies CASSLFLGDSHNYGYTF.

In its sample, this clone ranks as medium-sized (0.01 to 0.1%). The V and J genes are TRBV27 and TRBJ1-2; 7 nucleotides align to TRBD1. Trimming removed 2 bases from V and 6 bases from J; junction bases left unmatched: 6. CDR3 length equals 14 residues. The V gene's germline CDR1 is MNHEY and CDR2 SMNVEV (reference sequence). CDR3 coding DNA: TGTGCCAGCAGTTTAATAAAGGGGGCAGATGGCTACACCTTC. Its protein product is CASSLIKGADGYTF.

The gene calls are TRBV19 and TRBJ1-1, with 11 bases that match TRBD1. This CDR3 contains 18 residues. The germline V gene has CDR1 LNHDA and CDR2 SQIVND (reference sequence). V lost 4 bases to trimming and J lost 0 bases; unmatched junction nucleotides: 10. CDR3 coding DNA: TGTGCCAGTAGTACTTGGGACAGGGGGAACCTCATGAACACTGAAGCTTTCTTT. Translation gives CASSTWDRGNLMNTEAFF.

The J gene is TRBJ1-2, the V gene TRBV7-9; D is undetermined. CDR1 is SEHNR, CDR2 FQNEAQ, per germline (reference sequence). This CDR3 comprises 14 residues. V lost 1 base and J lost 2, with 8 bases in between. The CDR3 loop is CASSLGSPNYGYTF. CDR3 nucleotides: TGTGCCAGCAGCTTAGGGAGTCCAAACTATGGCTACACCTTC.

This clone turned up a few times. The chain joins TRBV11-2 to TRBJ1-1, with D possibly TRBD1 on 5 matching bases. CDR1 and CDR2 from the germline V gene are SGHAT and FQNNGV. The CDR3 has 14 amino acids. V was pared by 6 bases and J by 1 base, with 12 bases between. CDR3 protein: CASSNGGWNTEAFF. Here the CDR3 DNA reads TGTGCCAGCAGTAACGGGGGTTGGAACACTGAAGCTTTCTTT.

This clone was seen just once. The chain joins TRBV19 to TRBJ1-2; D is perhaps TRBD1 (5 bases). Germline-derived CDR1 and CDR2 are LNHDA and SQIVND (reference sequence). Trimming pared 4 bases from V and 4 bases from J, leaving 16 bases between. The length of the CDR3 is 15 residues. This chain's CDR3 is CASSRDKDRIYGYTF. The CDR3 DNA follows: TGTGCCAGTAGTAGGGATAAAGACAGAATCTATGGCTACACCTTC.

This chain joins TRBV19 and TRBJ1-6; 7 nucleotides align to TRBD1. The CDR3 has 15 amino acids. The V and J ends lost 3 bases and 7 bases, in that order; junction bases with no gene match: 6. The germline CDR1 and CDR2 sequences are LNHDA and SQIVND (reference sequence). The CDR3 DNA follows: TGTGCCAGTAGTATGGAGGGGGCGAGGAATTCACCCCTCCACTTT. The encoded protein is CASSMEGARNSPLHF.

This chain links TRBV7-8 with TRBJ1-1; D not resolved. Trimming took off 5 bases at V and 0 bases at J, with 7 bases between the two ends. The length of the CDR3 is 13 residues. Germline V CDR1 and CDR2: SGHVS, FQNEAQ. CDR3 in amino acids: CASSRLLNTEAFF. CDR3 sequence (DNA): TGTGCCAGCAGCCGCTTGCTGAACACTGAAGCTTTCTTT.

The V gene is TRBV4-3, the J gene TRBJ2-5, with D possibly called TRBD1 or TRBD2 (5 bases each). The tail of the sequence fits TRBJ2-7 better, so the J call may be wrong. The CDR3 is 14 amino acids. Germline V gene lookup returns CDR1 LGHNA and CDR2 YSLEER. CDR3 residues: CASSQEAGSHEQYF. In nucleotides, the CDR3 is TGCGCCAGCAGCCAAGAAGCAGGGAGCCACGAGCAGTACTTC.

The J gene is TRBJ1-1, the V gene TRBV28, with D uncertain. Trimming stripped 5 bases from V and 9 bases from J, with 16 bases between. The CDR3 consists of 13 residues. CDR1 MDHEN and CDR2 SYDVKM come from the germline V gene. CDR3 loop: CASSLSGRQKAFF. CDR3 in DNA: TGTGCCAGCAGTCTTTCCGGAAGGCAGAAAGCTTTCTTT.

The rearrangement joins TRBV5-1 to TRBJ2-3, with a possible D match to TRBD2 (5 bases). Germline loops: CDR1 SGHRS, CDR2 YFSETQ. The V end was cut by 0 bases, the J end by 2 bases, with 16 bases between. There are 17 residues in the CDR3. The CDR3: CASSLATLATYTDTQYF. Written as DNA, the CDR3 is TGCGCCAGCAGCTTGGCTACCCTAGCAACGTACACAGATACGCAGTATTTT.

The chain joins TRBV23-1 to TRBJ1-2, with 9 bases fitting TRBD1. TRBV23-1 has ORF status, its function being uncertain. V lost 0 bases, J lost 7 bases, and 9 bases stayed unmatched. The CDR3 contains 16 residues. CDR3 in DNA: TGCGCCAGCAGTCAATCGCAGACAGGGGGAAAGAGTGGCTACACCTTC. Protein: CASSQSQTGGKSGYTF.

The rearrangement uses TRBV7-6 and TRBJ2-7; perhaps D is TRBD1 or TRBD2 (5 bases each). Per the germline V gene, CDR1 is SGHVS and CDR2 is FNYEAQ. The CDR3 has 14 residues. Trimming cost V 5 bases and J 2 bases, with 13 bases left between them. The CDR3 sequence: CASSPGLRTYEQYF. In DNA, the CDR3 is TGTGCCAGCAGCCCGGGGCTAAGAACCTACGAGCAGTACTTC.

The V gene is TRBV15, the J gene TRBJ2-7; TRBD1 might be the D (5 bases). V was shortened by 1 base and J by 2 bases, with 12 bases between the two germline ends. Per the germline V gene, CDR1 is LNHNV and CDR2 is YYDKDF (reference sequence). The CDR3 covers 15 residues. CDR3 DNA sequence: TGTGCCACCAGCAGAGCTCCAGGACAACCCTACGAGCAGTACTTC. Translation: CATSRAPGQPYEQYF.

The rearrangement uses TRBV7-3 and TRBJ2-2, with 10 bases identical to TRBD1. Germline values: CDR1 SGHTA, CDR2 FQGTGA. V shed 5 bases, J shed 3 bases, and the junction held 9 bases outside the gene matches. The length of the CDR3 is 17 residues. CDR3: CASSPRRQGADTGELFF. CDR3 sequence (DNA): TGTGCCAGCAGCCCCAGACGACAGGGGGCGGACACCGGGGAGCTGTTTTTT. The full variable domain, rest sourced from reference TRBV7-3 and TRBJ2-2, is GAGVSQTPSNKVTEKGKYVELRCDPISGHTALYWYRQSLGQGPEFLIYFQGTGAADDSGLPNDRFFAVRPEGSVSTLKIQRTERGDSAVYLCASSPRRQGADTGELFFGEGSRLTVL.

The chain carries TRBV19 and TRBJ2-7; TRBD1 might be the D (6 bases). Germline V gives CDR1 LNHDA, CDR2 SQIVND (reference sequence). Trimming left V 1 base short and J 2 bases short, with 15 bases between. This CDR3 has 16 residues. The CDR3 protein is CASSIGSSGATYEQYF. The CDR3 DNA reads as TGTGCCAGTAGTATAGGTTCATCAGGGGCGACCTACGAGCAGTACTTC.

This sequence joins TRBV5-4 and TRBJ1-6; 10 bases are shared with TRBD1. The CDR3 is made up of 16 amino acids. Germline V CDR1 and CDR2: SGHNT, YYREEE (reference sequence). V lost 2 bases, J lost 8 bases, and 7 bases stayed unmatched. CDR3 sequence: CASSLGTGEYDSPLHF. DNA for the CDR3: TGTGCCAGCAGCTTAGGGACAGGGGAATATGATTCACCCCTCCACTTT.

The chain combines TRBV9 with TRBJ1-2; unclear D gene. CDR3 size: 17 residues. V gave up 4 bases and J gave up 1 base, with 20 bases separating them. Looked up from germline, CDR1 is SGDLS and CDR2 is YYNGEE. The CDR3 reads CASSPRRSGFYNYGYTF. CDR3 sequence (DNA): TGTGCCAGCAGCCCGAGGCGATCGGGTTTTTATAACTATGGCTACACCTTC.

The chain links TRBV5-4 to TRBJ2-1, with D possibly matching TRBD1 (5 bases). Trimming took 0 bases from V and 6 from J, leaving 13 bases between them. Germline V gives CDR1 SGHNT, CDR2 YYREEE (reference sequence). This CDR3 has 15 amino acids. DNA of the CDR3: TGTGCCAGCAGCTTGGCAGGGCCGTTGGGCAATGAGCAGTTCTTC. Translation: CASSLAGPLGNEQFF.

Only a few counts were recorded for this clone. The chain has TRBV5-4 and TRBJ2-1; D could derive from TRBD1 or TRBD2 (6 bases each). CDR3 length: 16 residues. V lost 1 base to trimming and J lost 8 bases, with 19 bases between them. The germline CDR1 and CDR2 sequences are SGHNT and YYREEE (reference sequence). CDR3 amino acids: CASSLSVASEGDEQFF. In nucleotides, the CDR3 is TGTGCCAGCAGCTTGTCAGTGGCTAGCGAGGGGGATGAGCAGTTCTTC.

The CDR3 DNA sequence: TGCGCCAGCAGTGAGGGACGGCGCTACGAGCAGTACTTC. Amino acid sequence: CASSEGRRYEQYF. The chain carries TRBV10-1 and TRBJ2-7; no clear D. V dropped 2 bases and J dropped 3 bases, with 8 bases sitting between them. The CDR3 totals 13 residues. Germline V gene lookup returns CDR1 WNHNN and CDR2 SYGVQD (reference sequence).

The CDR3 loop reads CASSYLQVAQNEQYF. The CDR3 region has the DNA TGTGCCAGCAGTTACCTCCAGGTTGCGCAGAACGAGCAGTACTTC. The chain links TRBV6-6 to TRBJ2-7; no definite D call. Germline assignment: CDR1 MNHNY and CDR2 SVGAGI (reference sequence). This CDR3 is 15 amino acids long. V was shortened by 2 bases and J by 5 bases, with 16 bases between the two germline ends.

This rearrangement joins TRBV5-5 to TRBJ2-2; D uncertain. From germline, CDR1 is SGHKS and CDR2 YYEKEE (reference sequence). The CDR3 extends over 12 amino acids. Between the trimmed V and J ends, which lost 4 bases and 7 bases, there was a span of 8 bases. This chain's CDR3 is CASSRTFGELFF. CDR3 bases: TGTGCCAGCAGCCGAACGTTCGGGGAGCTGTTTTTT.

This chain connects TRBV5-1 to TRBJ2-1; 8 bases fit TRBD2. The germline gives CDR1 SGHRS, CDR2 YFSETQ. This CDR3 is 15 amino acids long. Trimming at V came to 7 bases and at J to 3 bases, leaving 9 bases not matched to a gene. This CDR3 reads CASAQGGGLYNEQFF. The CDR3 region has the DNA TGCGCCAGCGCCCAAGGCGGGGGGCTCTACAATGAGCAGTTCTTC. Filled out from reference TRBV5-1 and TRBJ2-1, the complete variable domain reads KAGVTQTPRYLIKTRGQQVTLSCSPISGHRSVSWYQQTPGQGLQFLFEYFSETQRNKGNFPGRFSGRQFSNSRSEMNVSTLELGDSALYLCASAQGGGLYNEQFFGPGTRLTVL.

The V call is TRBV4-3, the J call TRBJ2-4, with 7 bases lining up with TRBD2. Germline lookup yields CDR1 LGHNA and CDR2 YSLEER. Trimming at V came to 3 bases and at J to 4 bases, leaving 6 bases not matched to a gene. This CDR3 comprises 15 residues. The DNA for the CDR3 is TGCGCCAGCAGCCATGGGCTAGCGGTAAAAAACATTCAGTACTTC. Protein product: CASSHGLAVKNIQYF.

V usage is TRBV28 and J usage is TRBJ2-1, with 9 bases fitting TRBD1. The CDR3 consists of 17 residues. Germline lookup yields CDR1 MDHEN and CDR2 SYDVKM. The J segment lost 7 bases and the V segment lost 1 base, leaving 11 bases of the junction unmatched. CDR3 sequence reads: CASSLSFRDRVTNEQFF. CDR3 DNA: TGTGCCAGCAGTTTATCCTTCCGGGACAGGGTTACAAATGAGCAGTTCTTC.

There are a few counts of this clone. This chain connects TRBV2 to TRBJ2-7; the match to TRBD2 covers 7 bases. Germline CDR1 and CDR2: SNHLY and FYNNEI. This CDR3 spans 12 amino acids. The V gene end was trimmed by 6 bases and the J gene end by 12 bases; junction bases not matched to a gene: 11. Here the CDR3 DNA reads TGTGCCAGCAGCCGTCCCCCGGGGGGAGTGTACTTC. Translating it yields CASSRPPGGVYF.

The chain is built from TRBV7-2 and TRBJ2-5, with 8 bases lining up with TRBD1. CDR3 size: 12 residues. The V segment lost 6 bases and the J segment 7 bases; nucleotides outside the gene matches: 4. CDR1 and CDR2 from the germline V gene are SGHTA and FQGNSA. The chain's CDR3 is CASRQGAATQYF. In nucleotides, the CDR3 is TGTGCCAGCAGGCAGGGGGCAGCGACCCAGTACTTC.

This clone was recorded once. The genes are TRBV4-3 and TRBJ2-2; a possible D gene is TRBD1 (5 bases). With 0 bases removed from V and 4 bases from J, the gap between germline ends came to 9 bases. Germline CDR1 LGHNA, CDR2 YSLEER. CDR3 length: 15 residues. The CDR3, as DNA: TGCGCCAGCAGCCAAGAACTCAGGGTCACCGGGGAGCTGTTTTTT. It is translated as CASSQELRVTGELFF.